The 2 T cell receptor beta chains given below trace back to one sample, sequenced in a study of blood T cell repertoires in COVID-19. The repertoire was sequenced with immunoSEQ multiplex PCR; TCRdb's copy has only in-frame clones and lacks some. The sample consists of over 55,000 clones, roughly 71% of them appearing once. Sequencing was performed on peripheral blood. The receptors were sampled from a human donor in a cohort sampled during active COVID-19.

The V gene is TRBV7-2, the J gene TRBJ2-6; 8 bases line up with TRBD1. From germline, CDR1 is SGHTA and CDR2 FQGNSA. The CDR3 length is 16 residues. With 1 base clipped from V and 4 bases from J, the junction kept 3 bases outside the gene matches. The CDR3 loop is CASSLGQGPGANVLTF. The DNA for the CDR3 is TGTGCCAGCAGCTTAGGACAGGGGCCCGGGGCCAACGTCCTGACTTTC.

The V and J genes are TRBV4-2 and TRBJ2-3; D is perhaps TRBD1 (6 bases). Trimming removed 5 bases at V and 1 base at J, with 16 bases between. The CDR3 covers 16 residues. Germline CDR1 and CDR2: LGHNA and YNFKEQ. CDR3 region: CASSSDSGFGTDTQYF. In DNA, the CDR3 is TGTGCCAGCAGCTCGGACAGCGGATTTGGCACAGATACGCAGTATTTT.